The 25 T cell receptor beta chains in this list originate from one sample, sequenced in a study of T-cell memory formation after mild COVID-19. TCRdb re-analysed the 5' RACE reads in MiXCR, keeping a single row per CDR3 protein. Here the sample spans about 600,000 distinct CDR3 sequences, about a fifth being singletons. Material for sequencing was PBMCs or a T cell subset sorted from them (not recorded which). These TCRs come from an adult woman who had mild COVID-19 (a few samples of this study predate the infection). Cell type and time point are not known.

In this sample, this clonotype turned up once. The rearrangement uses TRBV6-2 or TRBV6-3 and TRBJ2-5, with a possible D match to TRBD1 (6 bases). The V and J ends lost 2 bases and 5 bases respectively, with 18 bases between them. Germline V CDR1 and CDR2: MNHEY, SVGEGT. The CDR3 has 16 residues. In nucleotides, the CDR3 is TGTGCCAGCAGTTACCCCTCGACAGGAGGCCGGGAGACCCAGTACTTC. Translating it yields CASSYPSTGGRETQYF.

The gene calls are TRBV29-1 and TRBJ2-7, with TRBD2 identical over 7 bases. CDR3 length equals 14 residues. Trimming took 4 bases from V and 7 from J; bases not matched to a gene: 13. The germline V gene encodes CDR1 SQVTM and CDR2 ANQGSEA. The CDR3 nucleotides are TGCAGCGTTGCGAGCGGGACGGACTTAGGAGAGCAGTACTTC. Its translation: CSVASGTDLGEQYF.

The chain combines TRBV27 with TRBJ2-1; 11 nucleotides align to TRBD1. Losses at the gene ends were 5 bases for V and 0 bases for J; bases not matched to a gene: 18. The germline gives CDR1 MNHEY, CDR2 SMNVEV (reference sequence). The CDR3 is 21 residues long. In DNA form, the CDR3 reads TGTGCCAGCAGTCCGCAGGGACAGGGGGTAACCCAGCACACCTCCTACAATGAGCAGTTCTTC. Translation: CASSPQGQGVTQHTSYNEQFF.

This clonotype was counted only a few times. J is TRBJ2-7 and V is TRBV19; 7 nucleotides agree with TRBD1. Germline-derived CDR1 and CDR2 are LNHDA and SQIVND (reference sequence). The CDR3 sequence is 16 residues long. V shed 0 bases and J 3 bases; nucleotides not matched to a gene: 8. CDR3 DNA sequence: TGTGCCAGTAGTATAGATCCCCGCCAGGGGGTCTACGAGCAGTACTTC. This codes for CASSIDPRQGVYEQYF.

The count of this clonotype is one. The gene calls are TRBV5-1 and TRBJ1-2; D possibly corresponds to TRBD1 (6 bases). This CDR3 spans 14 amino acids. CDR1 and CDR2 (germline): SGHRS, YFSETQ. The V gene lost 6 bases and the J gene lost 8 bases, with 20 bases spanning the gap. In DNA form, the CDR3 reads TGCGCCAGCAAAACCGAACAGGGAATCGGCGGCTACACCTTC. Its protein is CASKTEQGIGGYTF.

V is TRBV6-1 and J is TRBJ2-2, with D possibly TRBD1 on 5 matching bases. This CDR3 has 15 amino acids. V was shortened by 0 bases and J by 6 bases, with 11 bases between the two germline ends. Germline CDR1 reads MNHNS; CDR2 reads SASEGT. The CDR3 DNA is TGTGCCAGCAGTGAAGCGGGCCAGGGCCCCGGGGAGCTGTTTTTT. It specifies CASSEAGQGPGELFF.

The sample holds a few counts of this clonotype. This chain uses TRBV5-5 with TRBJ2-7; D may be TRBD1 or TRBD2 (5 bases each). This CDR3 has 15 residues. Trimming left V 2 bases short and J 2 bases short, with 14 bases between. Germline V lookup: CDR1 SGHKS, CDR2 YYEKEE (reference sequence). CDR3: CASSFSRRGAYEQYF. Written as DNA, the CDR3 is TGTGCCAGCAGCTTCTCCAGAAGGGGAGCCTACGAGCAGTACTTC.

This rearrangement joins TRBV15 to TRBJ2-7; D gene unclear. This CDR3 comprises 15 residues. The ends were cut back, 1 base at V and 2 bases at J, with 12 bases in the middle. In germline, CDR1 is LNHNV, CDR2 YYDKDF (reference sequence). The CDR3 coding sequence is TGTGCCACCAGCAGAGCCCAAGAAGGGACCTACGAGCAGTACTTC. Its protein product is CATSRAQEGTYEQYF.

This clonotype turned up a few times. This rearrangement joins TRBV12-3 or TRBV12-4 to TRBJ1-1; the match to TRBD1 covers 7 bases. V dropped 7 bases and J dropped 2; count of bases not matched to a gene: 16. The CDR3 runs 17 residues. Here the CDR3 reads CASTETPGQQVNTEAFF. CDR3 sequence (DNA): TGTGCCAGCACTGAAACACCGGGACAGCAAGTAAACACTGAAGCTTTCTTT.

The table lists this clonotype with a few counts. V usage is TRBV12-5 and J usage is TRBJ2-1; possible D gene TRBD2, 5 bases. The CDR3 covers 19 residues. Between the trimmed V and J ends, which lost 4 bases and 0 bases, there was a span of 22 bases. The germline V gene has CDR1 LGHNT and CDR2 FRNRAP. The CDR3 loop reads CASGWTRDSTPSSYNEQFF. The CDR3 DNA reads TGTGCTAGTGGTTGGACTCGGGATAGCACCCCCAGCTCCTACAATGAGCAGTTCTTC.

This chain connects TRBV19 to TRBJ2-7; tentative D call: TRBD2 (6 bases). Germline V gene sequence: CDR1 LNHDA, CDR2 SQIVND (reference sequence). CDR3 length: 17 amino acids. The V gene lost 5 bases and the J gene lost 0 bases, with 20 bases spanning the gap. The CDR3 nucleotides read TGTGCCAGTAGTGCCGGGGGTTTGGCGGGCGACTCCTACGAGCAGTACTTC. This codes for CASSAGGLAGDSYEQYF. Full variable domain (outside the CDR3, taken from reference TRBV19 and TRBJ2-7): DGGITQSPKYLFRKEGQNVTLSCEQNLNHDAMYWYRQDPGQGLRLIYYSQIVNDFQKGDIAEGYSVSREKKESFPLTVTSAQKNPTAFYLCASSAGGLAGDSYEQYFGPGTRLTVT.

This rearrangement joins TRBV6-5 to TRBJ1-2, with unresolved D. V lost 6 bases and J 4 bases, leaving 9 bases between the germline ends. Germline CDR1 MNHEY, CDR2 SVGAGI. The CDR3 runs to 12 residues. The CDR3 is CASRLDPYGYTF. The CDR3 DNA sequence: TGTGCCAGCAGATTGGACCCCTATGGCTACACCTTC.

The chain uses TRBV6-5 and TRBJ2-3; unclear D gene. Trimming left V 7 bases short and J 3 bases short, with 14 bases between. Germline-derived CDR1 and CDR2 are MNHEY and SVGAGI. The CDR3 consists of 14 residues. The CDR3 coding sequence is TGTGCCAGCACCAGCCAAGGGAAAACAGATACGCAGTATTTT. Protein sequence: CASTSQGKTDTQYF.

V is TRBV9 and J is TRBJ2-3; 7 bases match TRBD2. Germline V gives CDR1 SGDLS, CDR2 YYNGEE. The CDR3 contains 17 residues. J lost 1 base, V lost 4 bases, and 12 bases had no gene match. The CDR3 DNA reads as TGTGCCAGCAGCCCCCGTTTTACTAGCGCCGGCACAGATACGCAGTATTTT. Residues: CASSPRFTSAGTDTQYF.

This clonotype was recorded many times. The rearrangement uses TRBV7-3 and TRBJ2-6; tentative D call: TRBD1 (5 bases). CDR3 length: 16 residues. V gave up 3 bases and J gave up 0 bases, with 9 bases separating them. Looked up from germline, CDR1 is SGHTA and CDR2 is FQGTGA. The CDR3 region is CASSLTAFSGANVLTF. Written as DNA, the CDR3 is TGTGCCAGCAGCTTGACAGCGTTCTCTGGGGCCAACGTCCTGACTTTC.

This clonotype turned up a few times. The chain links TRBV15 to TRBJ2-6; D is possibly TRBD2 (5 bases). Germline V gene data show CDR1 as LNHNV and CDR2 as YYDKDF (reference sequence). Trimming took off 0 bases at V and 3 bases at J, with 12 bases between the two ends. The CDR3 runs to 17 residues. The chain's CDR3 is CATSRDLLGSGANVLTF. The CDR3 bases are TGTGCCACCAGCAGAGATTTACTAGGAAGTGGGGCCAACGTCCTGACTTTC. Using reference TRBV15 and TRBJ2-6 for the parts outside the CDR3, the full variable domain is DAMVIQNPRYQVTQFGKPVTLSCSQTLNHNVMYWYQQKSSQAPKLLFHYYDKDFNNEADTPDNFQSRRPNTSFCFLDIRSPGLGDTAMYLCATSRDLLGSGANVLTFGAGSRLTVL.

This clonotype came up a few times. This chain links TRBV7-2 with TRBJ2-7; D call uncertain. V was trimmed by 5 bases and J by 9 bases, leaving 11 bases between them. Germline values: CDR1 SGHTA, CDR2 FQGNSA. CDR3 size: 11 residues. CDR3 in DNA: TGTGCCAGCAGCCCGTCGTGGGTGCAGTACTTC. Its translation is CASSPSWVQYF.

V is TRBV20-1 and J is TRBJ2-1, with 13 bases that match TRBD2. Germline loops: CDR1 DFQATT, CDR2 SNEGSKA (reference sequence). The CDR3 is 14 residues long. V lost 4 bases, J lost 6 bases, and 3 bases stayed unmatched. The CDR3: CSATGLAGPNEQFF. The CDR3 nucleotides are TGCAGTGCTACGGGACTAGCGGGGCCCAATGAGCAGTTCTTC.

The chain joins TRBV18 to TRBJ2-7; TRBD1 matches at 7 bases. J gave up 0 bases and V 0 bases, and 5 bases lay outside the gene matches. Germline V gene data show CDR1 as KGHSH and CDR2 as LQKENI. CDR3 length equals 16 residues. CDR3 residues: CASSPPNRGNSYEQYF. The DNA for the CDR3 is TGTGCCAGCTCACCACCGAACAGGGGTAACTCCTACGAGCAGTACTTC.

The chain is built from TRBV7-9 and TRBJ2-2, with 9 positions matching TRBD2. The CDR3 has 17 residues. After removal of 2 bases from V and 5 bases from J, the junction contained 9 bases not matched to a gene. Per germline, CDR1 SEHNR and CDR2 FQNEAQ (reference sequence). CDR3 DNA: TGTGCCAGCAGCTTACCTCCTAGCGGGACGTGGACCGGGGAGCTGTTTTTT. Protein: CASSLPPSGTWTGELFF.

This clonotype was seen a handful of times. The J gene is TRBJ1-1, the V gene TRBV19; D gene ambiguous. The CDR3 consists of 14 residues. The germline gives CDR1 LNHDA, CDR2 SQIVND (reference sequence). Trimming took 5 bases from V and 1 from J, leaving 11 bases between them. Written as DNA, the CDR3 is TGTGCCAGTAGTCACAGCCAGTCGAACACTGAAGCTTTCTTT. Encoded protein: CASSHSQSNTEAFF.

J is TRBJ1-2 and V is TRBV6-5; D is perhaps TRBD1 (5 bases). The germline gives CDR1 MNHEY, CDR2 SVGAGI. V was pared by 3 bases and J by 6 bases, with 11 bases between. CDR3 length equals 13 residues. Written as DNA, the CDR3 is TGTGCCAGCAGTTATACCGGGACGCATGGCTACACCTTC. This sequence encodes CASSYTGTHGYTF.

This clonotype was recorded a few times. V and J are TRBV2 and TRBJ2-2; perhaps D is TRBD1 or TRBD2 (5 bases each). Trimming removed 5 bases from V and 1 base from J, with 11 bases in between. CDR1 is SNHLY, CDR2 FYNNEI, per germline. The CDR3 extends over 15 amino acids. In nucleotides, the CDR3 is TGTGCCAGCAGTTACGGGACGAAGAACACCGGGGAGCTGTTTTTT. It encodes CASSYGTKNTGELFF.

This clonotype was counted a few times. This chain joins TRBV30 and TRBJ2-2, with D uncertain. V was cut by 2 bases and J by 6 bases, with 13 bases left in between. This CDR3 has 14 amino acids. Germline-derived CDR1 and CDR2 are GTSNPN and SVGIG (reference sequence). The CDR3: CAWSPGLSPGELFF. The CDR3 nucleotides are TGTGCCTGGAGTCCGGGCCTTAGCCCCGGGGAGCTGTTTTTT. Supplemented by reference TRBV30 and TRBJ2-2, the full variable domain reads SQTIHQWPATLVQPVGSPLSLECTVEGTSNPNLYWYRQAAGRGLQLLFYSVGIGQISSEVPQNLSASRPQDRQFILSSKKLLLSDSGFYLCAWSPGLSPGELFFGEGSRLTVL.

The chain combines TRBV7-6 with TRBJ1-1; D not resolved. The CDR3 loop spans 15 amino acids. Germline V gene data show CDR1 as SGHVS and CDR2 as FNYEAQ. Trimming cost V 3 bases and J 0 bases, with 11 bases left between them. Written as DNA, the CDR3 is TGTGCCAGCAGCTTTAACAGTAACTTGAACACTGAAGCTTTCTTT. Amino acid sequence: CASSFNSNLNTEAFF.